This T cell receptor (beta chain) was captured in a study of blood T cell repertoires in COVID-19. Assay: immunoSEQ multiplex PCR; the TCRdb copy retains only in-frame clones and omits some. The data show some 170,000 clones, roughly 87% seen once. CDR3 length: 16 amino acids. The J segment lost 10 bases and the V segment lost 6 bases, leaving 19 bases of the junction unmatched. CDR1 is MNHEY and CDR2 is SMNVEV in the germline V gene (reference sequence). Sequenced: peripheral blood. The clonotype comes from a woman in her 70s with acute or convalescent COVID-19. V is TRBV27 and J is TRBJ2-7; 9 bases agree with TRBD1. The CDR3, as DNA: TGTGCCAGCAGGGACCTGGGACAGGGACTACGGTACTTCCAGTACTTC. Translation: CASRDLGQGLRYFQYF.